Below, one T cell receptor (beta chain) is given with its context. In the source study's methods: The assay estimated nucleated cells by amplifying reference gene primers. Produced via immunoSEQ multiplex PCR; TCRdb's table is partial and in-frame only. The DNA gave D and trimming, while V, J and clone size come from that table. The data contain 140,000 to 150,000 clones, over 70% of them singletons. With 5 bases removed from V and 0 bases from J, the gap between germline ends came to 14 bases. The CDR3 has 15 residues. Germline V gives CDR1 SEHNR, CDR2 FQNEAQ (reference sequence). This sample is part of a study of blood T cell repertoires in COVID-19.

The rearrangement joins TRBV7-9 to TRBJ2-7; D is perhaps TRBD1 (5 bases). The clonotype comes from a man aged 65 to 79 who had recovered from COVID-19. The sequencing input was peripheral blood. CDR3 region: CASSTDSFTSYEQYF. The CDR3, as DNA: TGTGCCAGCAGCACCGACAGCTTTACCTCCTACGAGCAGTACTTC.